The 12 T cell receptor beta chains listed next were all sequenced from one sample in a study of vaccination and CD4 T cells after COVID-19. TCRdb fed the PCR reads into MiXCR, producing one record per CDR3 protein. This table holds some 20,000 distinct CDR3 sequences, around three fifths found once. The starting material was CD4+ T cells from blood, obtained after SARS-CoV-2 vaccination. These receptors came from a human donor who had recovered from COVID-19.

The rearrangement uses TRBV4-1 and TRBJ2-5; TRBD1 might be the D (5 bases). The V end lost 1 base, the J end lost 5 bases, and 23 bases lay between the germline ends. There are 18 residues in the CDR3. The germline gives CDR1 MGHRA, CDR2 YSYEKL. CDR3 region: CASSQVSLGASSKETQYF. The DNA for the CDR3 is TGCGCCAGCAGCCAAGTATCTCTAGGGGCCTCGTCGAAGGAGACCCAGTACTTC.

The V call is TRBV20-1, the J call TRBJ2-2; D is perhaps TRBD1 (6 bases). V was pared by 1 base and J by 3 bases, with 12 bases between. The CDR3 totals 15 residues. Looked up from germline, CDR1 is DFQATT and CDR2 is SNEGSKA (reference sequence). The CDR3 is CSARVQGRDTGELFF. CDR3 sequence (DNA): TGCAGTGCTAGAGTACAGGGTAGGGACACCGGGGAGCTGTTTTTT.

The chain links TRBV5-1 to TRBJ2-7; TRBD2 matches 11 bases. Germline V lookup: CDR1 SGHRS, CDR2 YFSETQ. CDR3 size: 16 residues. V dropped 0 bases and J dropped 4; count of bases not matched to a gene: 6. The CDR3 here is CASSLAPSGGIYEQYF. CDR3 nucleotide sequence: TGCGCCAGCAGCTTGGCGCCTAGCGGGGGGATTTACGAGCAGTACTTC.

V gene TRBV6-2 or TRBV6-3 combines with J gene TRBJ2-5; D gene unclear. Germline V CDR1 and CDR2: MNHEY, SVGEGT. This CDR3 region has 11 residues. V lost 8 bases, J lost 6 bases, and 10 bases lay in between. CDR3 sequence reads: CASSRVQTQYF. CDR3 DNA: TGTGCCAGCTCTAGGGTACAGACCCAGTACTTC.

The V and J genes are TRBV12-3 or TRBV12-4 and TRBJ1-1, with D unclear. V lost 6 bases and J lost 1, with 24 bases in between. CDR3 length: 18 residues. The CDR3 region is CASRPYIIGAVRNTEAFF. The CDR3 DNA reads TGTGCCAGCAGGCCTTACATAATAGGAGCGGTAAGGAACACTGAAGCTTTCTTT.

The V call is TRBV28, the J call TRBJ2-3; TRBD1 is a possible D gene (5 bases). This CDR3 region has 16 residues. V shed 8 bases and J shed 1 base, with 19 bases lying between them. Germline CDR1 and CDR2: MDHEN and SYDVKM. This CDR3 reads CASFGTPGQRTDTQYF. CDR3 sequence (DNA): TGTGCCAGCTTCGGCACGCCAGGACAACGCACAGATACGCAGTATTTT.

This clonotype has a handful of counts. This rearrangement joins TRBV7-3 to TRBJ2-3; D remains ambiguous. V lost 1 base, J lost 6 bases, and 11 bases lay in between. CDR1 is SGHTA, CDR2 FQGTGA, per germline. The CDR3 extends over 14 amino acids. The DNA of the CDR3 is TGTGCCAGCAGCTTAATGGGCCAAACTGATACGCAGTATTTT. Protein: CASSLMGQTDTQYF.

CDR3 amino acids: CASSPGGGFSGNTIYF. The CDR3, as DNA: TGTGCCAGCAGTCCCGGGGGGGGGTTCTCTGGAAACACCATATATTTT. The genes are TRBV6-1 and TRBJ1-3; a possible D gene is TRBD1 (5 bases). The V gene's germline CDR1 is MNHNS and CDR2 SASEGT. The CDR3 totals 16 residues. V shed 5 bases and J shed 0 bases, with 14 bases lying between them.

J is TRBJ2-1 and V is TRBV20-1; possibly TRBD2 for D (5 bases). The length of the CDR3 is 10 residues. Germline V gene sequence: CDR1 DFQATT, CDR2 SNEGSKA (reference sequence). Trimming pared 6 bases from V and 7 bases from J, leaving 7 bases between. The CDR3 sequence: CSARRNEQFF. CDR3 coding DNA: TGCAGTGCGCGGAGGAATGAGCAGTTCTTC.

The DNA of the CDR3 is TGTGCCAGCAGTGTGATGGGTGGCTACACCTTC. It is translated as CASSVMGGYTF. This chain connects TRBV6-2 or TRBV6-3 to TRBJ1-2; D call uncertain. Germline-derived CDR1 and CDR2 are MNHEY and SVGEGT. The CDR3 has 11 residues. V was pared by 5 bases and J by 7 bases, with 8 bases between.

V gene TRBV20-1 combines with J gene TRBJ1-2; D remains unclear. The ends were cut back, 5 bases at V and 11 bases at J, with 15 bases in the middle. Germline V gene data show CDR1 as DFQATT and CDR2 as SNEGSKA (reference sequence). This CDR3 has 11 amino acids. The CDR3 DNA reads TGCAGTGCTTCCCTCTTCCGGGGTTACACCTTC. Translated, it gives CSASLFRGYTF.

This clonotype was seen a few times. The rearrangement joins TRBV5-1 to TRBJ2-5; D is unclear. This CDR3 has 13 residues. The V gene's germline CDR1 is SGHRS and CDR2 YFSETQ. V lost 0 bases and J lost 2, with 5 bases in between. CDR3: CASSLARQETQYF. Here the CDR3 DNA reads TGCGCCAGCAGCTTGGCACGACAAGAGACCCAGTACTTC.